Ten or more counts support the clone carrying this T cell receptor beta chain. Its antigen is undetermined. The data are from a study of read filtering for tumor transcriptome and immune sequencing. About the research overall: Whole-transcriptome libraries were prepared after DNase treatment. IR-seq gave about 3.5 to 10.27 million TCR reads per sample; RNA-seq gave about 75 to 1,300. Broader study findings: Around 82% of IR-seq clonotypes had a single read, yet these held 3% to 4% of reads. Sorted CD138-negative bone marrow cells were not purified T cells.

Molecular barcoded adaptors covering alpha/delta and beta/gamma chains were used on 400 ng RNA. TCRdb recomputed calls from the reads with MiXCR, one row per CDR3 protein. The sample lists tens of thousands of distinct CDR3 sequences; 12% were seen once. The length of the CDR3 is 11 residues. Trimming took off 4 bases at V and 10 bases at J, with 8 bases between the two ends. Germline assignment: CDR1 SGHNT and CDR2 YENEEA. This receptor was taken from a donor aged 40 or older with multiple myeloma. J is TRBJ2-1 and V is TRBV11-3; D remains ambiguous. Specimen: a population of CD138-negative cells sorted from bone marrow. The CDR3 DNA follows: TGTGCCAGCAGCTCCGGAGTAGAGCAGTTCTTC. Protein: CASSSGVEQFF.